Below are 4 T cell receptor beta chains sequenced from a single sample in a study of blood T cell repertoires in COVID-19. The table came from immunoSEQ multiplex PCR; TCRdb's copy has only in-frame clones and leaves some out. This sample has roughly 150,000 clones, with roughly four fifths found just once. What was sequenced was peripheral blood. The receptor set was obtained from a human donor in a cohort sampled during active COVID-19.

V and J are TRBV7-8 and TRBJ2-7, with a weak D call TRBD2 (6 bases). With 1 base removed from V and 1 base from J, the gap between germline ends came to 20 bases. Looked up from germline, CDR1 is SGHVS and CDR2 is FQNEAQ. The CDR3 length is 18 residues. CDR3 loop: CASSLGALASAISYEQYF. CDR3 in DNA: TGTGCCAGCAGCTTAGGAGCTTTGGCTAGCGCTATTTCCTACGAGCAGTACTTC.

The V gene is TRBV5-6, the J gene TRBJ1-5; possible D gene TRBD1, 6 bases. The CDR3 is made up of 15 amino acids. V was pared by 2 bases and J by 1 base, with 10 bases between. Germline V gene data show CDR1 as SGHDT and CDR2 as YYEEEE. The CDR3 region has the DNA TGTGCCAGCAGCTTCACAGGGTTAAGCAATCAGCCCCAGCATTTT. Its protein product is CASSFTGLSNQPQHF.

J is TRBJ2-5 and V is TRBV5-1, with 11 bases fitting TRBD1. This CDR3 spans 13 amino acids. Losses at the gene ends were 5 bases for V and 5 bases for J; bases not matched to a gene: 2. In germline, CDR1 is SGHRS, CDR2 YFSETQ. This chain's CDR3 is CASRGQGVETQYF. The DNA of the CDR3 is TGCGCCAGCAGGGGACAGGGGGTGGAGACCCAGTACTTC.

DNA of the CDR3: TGTGCCAGCAGTTTATGGGGAGTTACGGGTGAGCAGTTCTTC. Protein sequence: CASSLWGVTGEQFF. V is TRBV28 and J is TRBJ2-1, with D possibly being TRBD2 (5 bases). The CDR3 spans 14 residues. V lost 0 bases and J lost 9, with 12 bases in between. The V gene's germline CDR1 is MDHEN and CDR2 SYDVKM.